These 22 T cell receptor beta chains share one sample of origin, sequenced in a study of T and B cells in COVID-19 patients. BIOMED2 TRB-A/B primer pools were used in multiplex TRB PCR. TCRdb used MiXCR to reprocess the multiplex PCR reads, holding one entry per CDR3 protein. The table has several thousand distinct CDR3 sequences, about 28% seen once; the top ten hold about 5.5%. Blood genomic DNA input for TRB amplification was roughly 250-550 ng. The sample was blood. These receptors were collected from a human donor who had recovered from COVID-19.

This clonotype is medium-sized in the sample. V and J are TRBV27 and TRBJ1-2; D gene unclear. Germline CDR1 MNHEY, CDR2 SMNVEV (reference sequence). Trimming removed 4 bases at V and 1 base at J, with 13 bases between. The CDR3 is 15 residues long. This CDR3 is CASSWTGGDNYGYTF. The CDR3, as DNA: TGTGCCAGCAGTTGGACGGGCGGGGATAACTATGGCTACACCTTC.

Relative to its sample, this clonotype is medium-sized. The chain employs TRBV6-1 and TRBJ2-5; a possible D gene is TRBD2 (6 bases). CDR3 size: 16 residues. The V end was cut by 4 bases, the J end by 3 bases, with 18 bases between. Per the germline V gene, CDR1 is MNHNS and CDR2 is SASEGT. Here the CDR3 reads CASSGPRTTREETQYF. For the CDR3, the DNA is TGTGCCAGCAGTGGTCCCCGGACTACCAGGGAAGAGACCCAGTACTTC.

V usage is TRBV6-5 and J usage is TRBJ2-7; 9 bases map to TRBD2. In germline, CDR1 is MNHEY, CDR2 SVGAGI. This CDR3 contains 14 residues. V dropped 7 bases and J dropped 1; count of bases not matched to a gene: 5. DNA of the CDR3: TGTGCCAGCACCTCAAGCGGGGGGTCCTACGAGCAGTACTTC. Protein: CASTSSGGSYEQYF.

Comments on this clonotype: This may arise from a read error, as a much more abundant clone is one base away. The rearrangement uses TRBV6-5 and TRBJ2-3; tentatively, D is TRBD1 (6 bases). CDR1 and CDR2 from the germline V gene are MNHEY and SVGAGI. The V end was cut by 5 bases, the J end by 5 bases, with 17 bases between. The CDR3 is made up of 15 amino acids. As DNA, the CDR3 is TGTGCCAGCAGTGTCTCTGGGACAAGGGGAGATACGCAGTATTTT. Translation: CASSVSGTRGDTQYF.

This clonotype came up a few times. V gene TRBV5-1 combines with J gene TRBJ2-1; 9 nucleotides agree with TRBD1. Germline CDR1 SGHRS, CDR2 YFSETQ. J lost 0 bases, V lost 0 bases, and 1 base had no gene match. There are 16 residues in the CDR3. CDR3 sequence reads: CASSLGTGDSYNEQFF. CDR3 DNA sequence: TGCGCCAGCAGCTTGGGGACAGGGGACTCCTACAATGAGCAGTTCTTC.

To note about this clonotype: Since no conserved phenylalanine or tryptophan closes the CDR3, a read error is the likely cause. Because the CDR3's place on the DNA is in doubt, the DNA is left out and the CDR3 is given as listed by TCRdb. V is TRBV18 and J is TRBJ2-1; TRBD1, the table's D call, was not compared with the DNA. The CDR3 length equals 14 residues, ends included. Germline V gives CDR1 KGHSH, CDR2 LQKENI. CDR3 in amino acids: CASSPWTGGPGLLG.

This clonotype came up a few times. The chain has TRBV10-3 and TRBJ2-5; 7 positions agree with TRBD2. This CDR3 has 15 residues. The germline V gene has CDR1 ENHRY and CDR2 SYGVKD. Trimming removed 0 bases from V and 2 bases from J; junction bases left unmatched: 3. CDR3 coding DNA: TGTGCCATCAGTGAGTCGGGGGGGAAACAAGAGACCCAGTACTTC. The encoded protein is CAISESGGKQETQYF.

By share, this clonotype ranks as medium-sized (0.01 to 0.1%). This chain joins TRBV15 and TRBJ2-5; D ambiguous. V dropped 0 bases and J dropped 5 bases, with 4 bases sitting between them. CDR3 length: 12 amino acids. CDR1 and CDR2 from the germline V gene are LNHNV and YYDKDF (reference sequence). The CDR3 DNA reads TGTGCCACCAGCAGAGATAGGGAGACCCAGTACTTC. It is translated as CATSRDRETQYF.

This clonotype qualifies as medium-sized. The chain employs TRBV5-5 and TRBJ2-1; 7 nucleotides align to TRBD1. V dropped 4 bases and J dropped 4; count of bases not matched to a gene: 2. Germline CDR1 is SGHKS and CDR2 is YYEKEE (reference sequence). The CDR3 contains 13 residues. DNA of the CDR3: TGTGCCAGCAGCGTCAGGGGGTACAATGAGCAGTTCTTC. Translation gives CASSVRGYNEQFF.

This rearrangement joins TRBV29-1 to TRBJ2-7, with 10 bases identical to TRBD1. Germline V gives CDR1 SQVTM, CDR2 ANQGSEA. CDR3 size: 14 residues. Losses at the gene ends were 7 bases for V and 7 bases for J; bases not matched to a gene: 13. This CDR3 is CSGTGTGDVGEQYF. The DNA for the CDR3 is TGCAGCGGTACCGGGACAGGGGACGTTGGGGAGCAGTACTTC.

This clonotype is medium-sized in the sample. The chain is built from TRBV6-1 and TRBJ2-1; 14 bases agree with TRBD2. The CDR3 sequence is 15 residues long. V shed 5 bases and J 12 bases; nucleotides not matched to a gene: 9. CDR1 and CDR2 (germline): MNHNS, SASEGT. CDR3 DNA: TGTGCCAGCAGTACCGGGACTAGCGGGGGTAGCGGGCAGTTCTTC. It is translated as CASSTGTSGGSGQFF.

This clonotype was seen more than once but under ten times. The chain couples TRBV4-2 to TRBJ2-2; a weak D match, TRBD2 (6 bases). Looked up from germline, CDR1 is LGHNA and CDR2 is YNFKEQ. CDR3 length: 15 residues. Trimming cost V 5 bases and J 6 bases, with 16 bases left between them. The CDR3 bases are TGTGCCAGCAGCGCCGGGACTCACCCGTCCGGGGAGCTGTTTTTT. The encoded protein is CASSAGTHPSGELFF.

This clonotype is categorized as medium-sized. The rearrangement links TRBV5-5 to TRBJ2-3; 12 bases line up with TRBD2. Germline V gene sequence: CDR1 SGHKS, CDR2 YYEKEE (reference sequence). Unmatched junction bases numbered 5, after V lost 0 bases and J lost 3 bases. There are 17 residues in the CDR3. This CDR3 is CASSLARGLAGTDTQYF. CDR3 coding DNA: TGTGCCAGCAGCTTGGCCAGAGGACTAGCGGGAACAGATACGCAGTATTTT.

This clonotype has more than one count but fewer than ten. The CDR3 region has the DNA TGTGCCACGCGGGACAGCCCCGACGAGCAGTACTTC. It specifies CATRDSPDEQYF. The chain carries TRBV10-3 and TRBJ2-7; possibly TRBD1 for D (7 bases). Germline CDR1 is ENHRY and CDR2 is SYGVKD. The CDR3 consists of 12 residues. Trimming shortened V by 10 bases and J by 5 bases, and 15 bases separated the two germline ends.

Sample share makes this clonotype medium-sized. J is TRBJ1-3 and V is TRBV27, with 8 bases identical to TRBD1. After removal of 5 bases from V and 3 bases from J, the junction contained 9 bases not matched to a gene. Germline V CDR1 and CDR2: MNHEY, SMNVEV (reference sequence). This CDR3 contains 16 residues. The CDR3 loop reads CASSPLDRGSGNTIYF. The CDR3 nucleotides read TGTGCCAGCAGTCCACTCGACAGGGGCAGTGGAAACACCATATATTTT.

The V call is TRBV7-2, the J call TRBJ2-3, with D possibly TRBD2 on 5 matching bases. V was pared by 4 bases and J by 5 bases, with 16 bases between. The CDR3 runs to 15 residues. CDR1 is SGHTA, CDR2 FQGNSA, per germline. The CDR3 region has the DNA TGTGCCAGCAGCTCGACGTACTACCGGGGAGATACGCAGTATTTT. Its translation is CASSSTYYRGDTQYF.

The J gene is TRBJ1-1, the V gene TRBV18, with D perhaps TRBD1 (6 bases). Germline CDR1 reads KGHSH; CDR2 reads LQKENI. The length of the CDR3 is 15 residues. Trimming pared 4 bases from V and 0 bases from J, leaving 12 bases between. This CDR3 is CASSRHREMNTEAFF. CDR3 nucleotides: TGTGCCAGCTCACGGCACAGGGAAATGAACACTGAAGCTTTCTTT.

Within the sample, this clonotype is medium-sized. This sequence joins TRBV6-1 and TRBJ2-5, with a weak D call TRBD1 (5 bases). The germline V gene encodes CDR1 MNHNS and CDR2 SASEGT. CDR3 length: 13 amino acids. Trimming stripped 8 bases from V and 2 bases from J, with 12 bases between. The CDR3 sequence is CASGPGWQETQYF. CDR3 nucleotide sequence: TGTGCCAGCGGGCCAGGGTGGCAAGAGACCCAGTACTTC.

By sample fraction, this clonotype is medium-sized (0.01 to 0.1%). The V gene is TRBV19, the J gene TRBJ1-1, with 10 nucleotides matching TRBD1. The CDR3 is 14 amino acids. Germline values: CDR1 LNHDA, CDR2 SQIVND (reference sequence). Trimming removed 6 bases from V and 5 bases from J; junction bases left unmatched: 6. CDR3 amino acids: CASREGQGWTEAFF. In DNA, the CDR3 is TGTGCCAGTAGAGAGGGACAGGGGTGGACTGAAGCTTTCTTT.

The CDR3 is CSANTGTGELFF. The DNA for the CDR3 is TGCAGTGCTAATACGGGCACCGGGGAGCTGTTTTTT. This rearrangement joins TRBV20-1 to TRBJ2-2; D remains unclear. V shed 4 bases and J shed 4 bases, with 7 bases lying between them. CDR1 is DFQATT and CDR2 is SNEGSKA in the germline V gene (reference sequence). The CDR3 loop spans 12 amino acids.

V usage is TRBV27 and J usage is TRBJ2-7, with 9 bases matching TRBD1. V trimming: 8 bases; J trimming: 3 bases; junction bases outside the gene matches: 5. The CDR3 totals 13 residues. The germline V gene has CDR1 MNHEY and CDR2 SMNVEV (reference sequence). CDR3: CASQQGANYEQYF. CDR3 nucleotides: TGTGCCAGCCAACAGGGGGCTAACTACGAGCAGTACTTC.

The CDR3 here is CASSLGGRGTEAFF. DNA for the CDR3: TGCGCCAGCAGCTTGGGAGGGCGGGGCACTGAAGCTTTCTTT. This sequence joins TRBV5-1 and TRBJ1-1; D unresolved. From germline, CDR1 is SGHRS and CDR2 YFSETQ. V was shortened by 0 bases and J by 4 bases, with 10 bases between the two germline ends. There are 14 residues in the CDR3.